Listed here is a single TCR beta chain. Its matching antigen is unknown. This table comes from immunoSEQ multiplex PCR, and its TCRdb copy is limited to in-frame clones, with some not included. The sample lists approximately 150,000 clones; approximately 90% were seen once. This entry is derived from a study of T cell responses to AZD1222 COVID-19 vaccine. General study points: Reports indicate that nearly half of spike-specific TCRs are directed at unmutated variant regions. White British ancestry dominated among donors, who included more females, and clonal diversity was possibly underestimated. Repertoire samples came only from after the peak T cell response.

Pooling was applied to second doses at about 4 or about 12 weeks. The CDR3 is 13 residues long. V lost 4 bases, J lost 0 bases, and 3 bases stayed unmatched. The germline V gene encodes CDR1 GTSNPN and CDR2 SVGIG (reference sequence). This sequence was found in an adult who received the AZD1222 COVID-19 vaccine. The sample here was peripheral blood, taken 28 days after the second AZD1222 dose. The gene calls are TRBV30 and TRBJ2-7, with 7 bases aligning to TRBD1. The CDR3 DNA reads TGTGCCTGGACCGGGACAGACTCCTACGAGCAGTACTTC. Protein product: CAWTGTDSYEQYF.